This T cell receptor (beta chain) was found in a study of beta chain features in type 1 diabetes. TCRB transcripts that were expressed got sequenced, as all of the isolated RNA had been reverse transcribed. TCRdb's table, derived via immunoSEQ multiplex PCR, lists solely in-frame clones and lacks some. The table includes approximately 600,000 clones, about an eighth detected once. Study results and limitations: In these data, an HLA type influence on TCRB rearrangement remained unresolved. Among all four CD4+ subsets, Type 1 diabetes patients had TCRB CDR3s that were moderately but significantly shorter.

To note about this clone: Antigen specificity is unknown.

The CDR3 has 15 residues. V was pared by 5 bases and J by 3 bases, with 15 bases between. Germline values: CDR1 SGDLS, CDR2 YYNGEE. The sequence came from a man in his thirties or forties with type 1 diabetes. The chain uses TRBV9 and TRBJ1-5; D call uncertain. Sequencing input: naive CD4+ T cells from blood. DNA for the CDR3: TGTGCCAGCAGTGTTGGTCCGGGTTCCAATCAGCCCCAGCATTTT. Amino acid sequence: CASSVGPGSNQPQHF.